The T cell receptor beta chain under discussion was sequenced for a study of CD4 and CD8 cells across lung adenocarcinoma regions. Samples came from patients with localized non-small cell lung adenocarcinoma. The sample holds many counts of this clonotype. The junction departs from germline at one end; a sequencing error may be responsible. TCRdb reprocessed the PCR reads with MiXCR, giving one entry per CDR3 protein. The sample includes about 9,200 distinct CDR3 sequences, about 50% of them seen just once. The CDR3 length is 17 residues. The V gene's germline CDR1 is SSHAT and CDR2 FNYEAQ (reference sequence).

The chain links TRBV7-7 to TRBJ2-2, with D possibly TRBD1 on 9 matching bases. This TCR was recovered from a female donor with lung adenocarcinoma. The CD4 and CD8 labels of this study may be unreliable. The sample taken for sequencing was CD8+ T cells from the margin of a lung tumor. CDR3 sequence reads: CASSGGSGQGNTGELFF. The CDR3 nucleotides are TGTGCTAGCAGCGGGGGATCGGGACAGGGGAACACCGGGGAGCTGTTTTTT.